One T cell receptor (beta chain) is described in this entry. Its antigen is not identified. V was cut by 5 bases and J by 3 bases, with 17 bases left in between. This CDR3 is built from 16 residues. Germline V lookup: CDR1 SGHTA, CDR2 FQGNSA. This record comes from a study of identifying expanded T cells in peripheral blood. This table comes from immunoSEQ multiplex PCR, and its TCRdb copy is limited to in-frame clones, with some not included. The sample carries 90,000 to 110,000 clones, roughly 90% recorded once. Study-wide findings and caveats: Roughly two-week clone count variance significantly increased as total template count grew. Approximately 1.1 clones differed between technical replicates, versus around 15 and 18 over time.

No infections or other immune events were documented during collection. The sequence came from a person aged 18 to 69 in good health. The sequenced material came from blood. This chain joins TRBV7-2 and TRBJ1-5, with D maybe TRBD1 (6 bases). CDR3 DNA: TGTGCCAGCAGCGTCGGACCAGGGGCGAACAATCAGCCCCAGCATTTT. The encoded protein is CASSVGPGANNQPQHF.